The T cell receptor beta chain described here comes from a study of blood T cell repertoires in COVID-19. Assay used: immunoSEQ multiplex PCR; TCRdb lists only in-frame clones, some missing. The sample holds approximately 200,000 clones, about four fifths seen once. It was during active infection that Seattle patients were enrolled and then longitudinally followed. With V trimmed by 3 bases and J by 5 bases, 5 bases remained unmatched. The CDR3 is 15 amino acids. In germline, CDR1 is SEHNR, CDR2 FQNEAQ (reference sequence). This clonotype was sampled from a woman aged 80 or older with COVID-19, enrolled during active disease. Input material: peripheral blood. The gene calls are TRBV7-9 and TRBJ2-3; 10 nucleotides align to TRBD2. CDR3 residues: CASSFGLAGVDTQYF. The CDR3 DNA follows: TGTGCCAGCAGCTTCGGTCTAGCGGGAGTAGATACGCAGTATTTT. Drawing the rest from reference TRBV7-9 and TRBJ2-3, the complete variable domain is DTGVSQNPRHKITKRGQNVTFRCDPISEHNRLYWYRQTLGQGPEFLTYFQNEAQLEKSRLLSDRFSAERPKGSFSTLEIQRTEQGDSAMYLCASSFGLAGVDTQYFGPGTRLTVL.